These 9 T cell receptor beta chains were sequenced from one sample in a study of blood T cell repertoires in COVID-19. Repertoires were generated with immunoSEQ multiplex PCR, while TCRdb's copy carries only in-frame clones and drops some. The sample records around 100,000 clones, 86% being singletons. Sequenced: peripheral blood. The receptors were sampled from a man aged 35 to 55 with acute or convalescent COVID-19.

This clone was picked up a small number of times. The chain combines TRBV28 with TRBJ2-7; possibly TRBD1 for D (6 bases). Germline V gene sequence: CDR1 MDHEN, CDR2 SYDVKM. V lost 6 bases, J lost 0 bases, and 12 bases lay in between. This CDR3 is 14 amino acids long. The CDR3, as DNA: TGTGCCAGCAGGGAACAGGGTACCTCCTACGAGCAGTACTTC. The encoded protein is CASREQGTSYEQYF.

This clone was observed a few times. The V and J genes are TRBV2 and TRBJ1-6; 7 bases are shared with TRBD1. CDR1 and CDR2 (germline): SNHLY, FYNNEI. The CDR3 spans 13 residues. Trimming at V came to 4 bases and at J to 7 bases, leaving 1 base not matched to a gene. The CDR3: CASSGRGNSPLHF. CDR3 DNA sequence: TGTGCCAGCAGTGGCAGGGGGAATTCACCCCTCCACTTT.

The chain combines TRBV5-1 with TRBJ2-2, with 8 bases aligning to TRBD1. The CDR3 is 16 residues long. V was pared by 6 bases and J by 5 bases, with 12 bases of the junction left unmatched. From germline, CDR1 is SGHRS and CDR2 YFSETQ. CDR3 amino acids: CASTLFQGARTGELFF. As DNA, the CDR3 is TGCGCCAGCACCCTCTTCCAGGGGGCGAGAACCGGGGAGCTGTTTTTT.

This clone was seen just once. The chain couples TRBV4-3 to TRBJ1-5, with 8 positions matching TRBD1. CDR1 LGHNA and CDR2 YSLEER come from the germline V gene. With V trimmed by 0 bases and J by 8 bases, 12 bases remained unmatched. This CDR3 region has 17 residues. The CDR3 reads CASSQEPIGQGLEPQHF. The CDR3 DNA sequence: TGCGCCAGCAGCCAAGAGCCGATAGGACAGGGCTTGGAGCCCCAGCATTTT.

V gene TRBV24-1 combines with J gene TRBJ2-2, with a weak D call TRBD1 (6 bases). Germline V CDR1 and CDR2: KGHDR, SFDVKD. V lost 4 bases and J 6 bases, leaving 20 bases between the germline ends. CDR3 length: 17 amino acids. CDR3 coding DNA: TGTGCCACCAGTGACACGACACCTTACAGGGAACCCGGGGAGCTGTTTTTT. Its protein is CATSDTTPYREPGELFF.

In DNA form, the CDR3 reads TGTGCCAGTACCTTAACGGGAGGTAACACTGAAGCTTTCTTT. It yields the protein CASTLTGGNTEAFF. The chain joins TRBV19 to TRBJ1-1; D is uncertain. Germline-derived CDR1 and CDR2 are LNHDA and SQIVND (reference sequence). Trimming stripped 7 bases from V and 2 bases from J, with 14 bases between. CDR3 length equals 14 residues.

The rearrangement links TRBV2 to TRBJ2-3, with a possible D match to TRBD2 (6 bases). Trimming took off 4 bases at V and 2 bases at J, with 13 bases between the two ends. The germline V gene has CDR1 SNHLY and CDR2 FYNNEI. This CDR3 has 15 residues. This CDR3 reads CASSVRAGDTDTQYF. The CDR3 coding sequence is TGTGCCAGCAGTGTTCGAGCGGGCGACACAGATACGCAGTATTTT.

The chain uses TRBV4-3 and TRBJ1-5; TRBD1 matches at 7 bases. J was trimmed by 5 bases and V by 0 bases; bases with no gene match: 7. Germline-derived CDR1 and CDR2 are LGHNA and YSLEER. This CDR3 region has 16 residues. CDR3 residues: CASSQEWGQLHQPQHF. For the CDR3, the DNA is TGCGCCAGCAGCCAAGAGTGGGGACAGCTACATCAGCCCCAGCATTTT.

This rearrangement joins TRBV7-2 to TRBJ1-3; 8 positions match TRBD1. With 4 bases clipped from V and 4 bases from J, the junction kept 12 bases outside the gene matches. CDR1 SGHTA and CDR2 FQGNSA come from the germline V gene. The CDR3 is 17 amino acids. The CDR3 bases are TGTGCCAGCAGCTCTAAAACCGGGACAGGATTCGGAAACACCATATATTTT. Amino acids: CASSSKTGTGFGNTIYF. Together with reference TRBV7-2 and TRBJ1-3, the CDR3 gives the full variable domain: GAGVSQSPSNKVTEKGKDVELRCDPISGHTALYWYRQSLGQGLEFLIYFQGNSAPDKSGLPSDRFSAERTGGSVSTLTIQRTQQEDSAVYLCASSSKTGTGFGNTIYFGEGSWLTVV.